The T cell receptor (beta chain) described here comes from a study of neoadjuvant nivolumab and ipilimumab in lung cancer. Study results and caveats: Only a single major-pathologic-response sample was available for clonality analysis. Resected-tumor TCR richness correlated positively with pretherapy blood richness. TCR richness and clonality were higher in tumors than adjacent uninvolved lung.

As to this clone: The antigen is unknown.

Measured with immunoSEQ multiplex PCR; TCRdb has only the in-frame clones, and not every one. The repertoire holds about 2,200 clones, with around four fifths as singletons. V shed 1 base and J 1 base; nucleotides not matched to a gene: 2. CDR1 LNHNV and CDR2 YYDKDF come from the germline V gene (reference sequence). The length of the CDR3 is 15 residues. The sample consisted of adjacent normal lung tissue, taken after neoadjuvant nivolumab, alone or with ipilimumab, at or shortly before surgery. The sequence was collected from an adult with non-small cell lung cancer. The chain combines TRBV15 with TRBJ1-1; 8 bases are a match to TRBD1. CDR3 residues: CATSRGGTGNTEAFF. The CDR3 nucleotides are TGTGCCACCAGCAGAGGGGGGACAGGGAACACTGAAGCTTTCTTT.